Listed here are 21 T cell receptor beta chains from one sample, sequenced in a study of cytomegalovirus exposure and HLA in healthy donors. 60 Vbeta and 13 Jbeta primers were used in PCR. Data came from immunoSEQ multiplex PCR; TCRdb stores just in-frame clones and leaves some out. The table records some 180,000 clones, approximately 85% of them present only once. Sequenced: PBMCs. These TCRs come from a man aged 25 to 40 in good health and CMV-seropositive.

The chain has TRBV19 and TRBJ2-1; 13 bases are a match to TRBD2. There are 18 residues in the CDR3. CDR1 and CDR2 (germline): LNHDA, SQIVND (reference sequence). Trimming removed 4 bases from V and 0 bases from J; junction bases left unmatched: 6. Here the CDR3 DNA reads TGTGCCAGTAGTAGAGGGACTAGCGGGAAAAGCTCCTACAATGAGCAGTTCTTC. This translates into CASSRGTSGKSSYNEQFF.

The CDR3 here is CASRVATGNTYEQYV. The CDR3 nucleotides read TGTGCCAGCAGAGTTGCGACAGGGAACACCTACGAGCAGTACGTC. The chain uses TRBV6-1 and TRBJ2-7; 7 nucleotides match TRBD1. CDR3 length: 15 amino acids. Germline V gene sequence: CDR1 MNHNS, CDR2 SASEGT. V was clipped by 6 bases and J by 2 bases; unmatched bases: 10.

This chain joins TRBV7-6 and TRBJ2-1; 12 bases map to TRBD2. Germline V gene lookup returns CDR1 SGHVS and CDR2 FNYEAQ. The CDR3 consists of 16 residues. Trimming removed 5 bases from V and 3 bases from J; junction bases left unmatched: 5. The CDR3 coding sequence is TGTGCCAGCAGCAAGAGGACTAGCGGGGACTACAATGAGCAGTTCTTC. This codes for CASSKRTSGDYNEQFF.

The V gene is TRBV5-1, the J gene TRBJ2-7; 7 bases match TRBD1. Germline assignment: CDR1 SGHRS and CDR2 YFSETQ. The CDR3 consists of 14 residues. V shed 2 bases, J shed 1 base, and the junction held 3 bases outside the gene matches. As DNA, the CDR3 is TGCGCCAGCAGCTTAGCGACAGGGTCCTACGAGCAGTACTTC. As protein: CASSLATGSYEQYF.

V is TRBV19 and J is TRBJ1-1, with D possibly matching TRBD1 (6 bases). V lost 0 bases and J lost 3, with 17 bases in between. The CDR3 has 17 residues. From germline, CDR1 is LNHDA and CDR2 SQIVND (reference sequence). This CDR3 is CASSIDPQGWWDTEAFF. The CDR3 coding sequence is TGTGCCAGTAGTATAGACCCACAGGGTTGGTGGGACACTGAAGCTTTCTTT.

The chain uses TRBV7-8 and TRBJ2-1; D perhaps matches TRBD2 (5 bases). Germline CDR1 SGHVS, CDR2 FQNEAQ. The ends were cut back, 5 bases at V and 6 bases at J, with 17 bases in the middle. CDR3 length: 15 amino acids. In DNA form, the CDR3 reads TGTGCCAGCAGCGTTAGCGAGAGGGCTTTCAATGAGCAGTTCTTC. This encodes CASSVSERAFNEQFF.

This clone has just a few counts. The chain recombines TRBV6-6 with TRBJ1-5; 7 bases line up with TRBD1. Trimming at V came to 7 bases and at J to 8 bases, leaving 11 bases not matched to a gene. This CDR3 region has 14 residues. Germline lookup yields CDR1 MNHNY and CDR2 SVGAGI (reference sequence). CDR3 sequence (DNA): TGTGCCAGCAACGCACAGGGGAGGAAGGAGCCCCAGCATTTT. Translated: CASNAQGRKEPQHF.

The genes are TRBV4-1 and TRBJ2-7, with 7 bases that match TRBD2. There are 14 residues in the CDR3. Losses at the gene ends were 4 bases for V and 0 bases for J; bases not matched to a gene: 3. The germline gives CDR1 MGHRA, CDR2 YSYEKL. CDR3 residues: CASSLLALSYEQYF. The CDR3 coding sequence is TGCGCCAGCAGCCTACTAGCGCTCTCCTACGAGCAGTACTTC.

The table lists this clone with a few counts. This CDR3 reads CASTGGRESNEQFF. As DNA, the CDR3 is TGTGCCAGCACTGGCGGGAGGGAAAGCAATGAGCAGTTCTTC. The chain joins TRBV6-5 to TRBJ2-1; TRBD2 matches 9 bases. The CDR3 is made up of 14 amino acids. CDR1 MNHEY and CDR2 SVGAGI come from the germline V gene. Trimming removed 7 bases from V and 6 bases from J; junction bases left unmatched: 7.

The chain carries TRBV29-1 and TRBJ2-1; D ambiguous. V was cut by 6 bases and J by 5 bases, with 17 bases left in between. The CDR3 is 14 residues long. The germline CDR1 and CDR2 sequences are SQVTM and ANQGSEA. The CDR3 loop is CSVPRSPGNNEQFF. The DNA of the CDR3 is TGCAGCGTCCCCCGAAGCCCAGGTAACAATGAGCAGTTCTTC.

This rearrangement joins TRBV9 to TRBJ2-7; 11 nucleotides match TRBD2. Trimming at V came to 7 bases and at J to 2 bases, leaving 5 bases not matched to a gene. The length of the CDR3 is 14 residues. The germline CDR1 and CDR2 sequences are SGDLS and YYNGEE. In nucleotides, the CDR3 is TGTGCCAGCTCGACTAGCGGGACCCCCTACGAGCAGTACTTC. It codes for CASSTSGTPYEQYF.

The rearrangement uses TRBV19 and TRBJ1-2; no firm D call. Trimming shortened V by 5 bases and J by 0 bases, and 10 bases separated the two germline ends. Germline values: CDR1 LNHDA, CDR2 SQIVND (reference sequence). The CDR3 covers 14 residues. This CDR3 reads CASSWASSNYGYTF. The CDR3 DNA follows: TGTGCCAGTAGTTGGGCAAGCTCTAACTATGGCTACACCTTC. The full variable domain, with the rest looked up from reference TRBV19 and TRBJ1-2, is DGGITQSPKYLFRKEGQNVTLSCEQNLNHDAMYWYRQDPGQGLRLIYYSQIVNDFQKGDIAEGYSVSREKKESFPLTVTSAQKNPTAFYLCASSWASSNYGYTFGSGTRLTVV.

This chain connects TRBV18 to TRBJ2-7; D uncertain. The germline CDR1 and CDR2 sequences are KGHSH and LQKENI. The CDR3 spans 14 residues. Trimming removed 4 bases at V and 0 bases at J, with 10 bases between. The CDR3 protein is CASSLLTSSYEQYF. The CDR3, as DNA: TGTGCCAGCTCACTTCTCACAAGCTCCTACGAGCAGTACTTC.

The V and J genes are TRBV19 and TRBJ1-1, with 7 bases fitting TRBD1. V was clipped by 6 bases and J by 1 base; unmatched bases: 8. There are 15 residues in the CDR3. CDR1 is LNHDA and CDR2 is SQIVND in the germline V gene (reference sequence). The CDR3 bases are TGTGCCAGTAGCCGCCCGGACAGGTCGAACACTGAAGCTTTCTTT. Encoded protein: CASSRPDRSNTEAFF.

CDR3 nucleotides: TGTGCCAGCAGTTACAGTCTAGCGGATTACAATGAGCAGTTCTTC. This sequence encodes CASSYSLADYNEQFF. V gene TRBV6-5 combines with J gene TRBJ2-1; 7 positions agree with TRBD2. The length of the CDR3 is 15 residues. V was clipped by 2 bases and J by 4 bases; unmatched bases: 5. Germline CDR1 MNHEY, CDR2 SVGAGI.

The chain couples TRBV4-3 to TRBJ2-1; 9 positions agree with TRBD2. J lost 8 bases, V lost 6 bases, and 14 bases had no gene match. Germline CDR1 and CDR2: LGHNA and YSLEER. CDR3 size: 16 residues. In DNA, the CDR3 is TGCGCCAGCAGTCCGAGTGCGGGAGGGCCTGGGGATGAGCAGTTCTTC. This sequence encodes CASSPSAGGPGDEQFF.

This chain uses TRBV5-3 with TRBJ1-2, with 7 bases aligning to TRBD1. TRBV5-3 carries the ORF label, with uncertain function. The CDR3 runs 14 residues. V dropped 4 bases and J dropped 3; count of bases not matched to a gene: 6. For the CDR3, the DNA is TGTGCCAGAAGCCCGGACAGGCCTTACTATGGCTACACCTTC. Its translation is CARSPDRPYYGYTF.

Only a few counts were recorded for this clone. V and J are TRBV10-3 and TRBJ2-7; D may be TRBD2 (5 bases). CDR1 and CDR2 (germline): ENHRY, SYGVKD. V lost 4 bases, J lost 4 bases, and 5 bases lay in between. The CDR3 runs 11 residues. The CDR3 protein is CAISGGYEQYF. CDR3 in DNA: TGTGCCATCAGTGGAGGGTACGAGCAGTACTTC.

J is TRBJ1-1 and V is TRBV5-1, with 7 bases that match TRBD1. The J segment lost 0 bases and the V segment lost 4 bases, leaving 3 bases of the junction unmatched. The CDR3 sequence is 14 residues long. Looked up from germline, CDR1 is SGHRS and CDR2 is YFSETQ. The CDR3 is CASSPTGMNTEAFF. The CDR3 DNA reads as TGCGCCAGCAGCCCGACAGGGATGAACACTGAAGCTTTCTTT.

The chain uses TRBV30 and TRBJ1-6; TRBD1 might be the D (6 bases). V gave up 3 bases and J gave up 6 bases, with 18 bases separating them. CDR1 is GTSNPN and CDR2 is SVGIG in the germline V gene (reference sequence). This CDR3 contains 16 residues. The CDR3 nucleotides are TGTGCCTGGAGCGCAGTACAGGGTCTGCGTAATTCACCCCTCCACTTT. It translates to CAWSAVQGLRNSPLHF.

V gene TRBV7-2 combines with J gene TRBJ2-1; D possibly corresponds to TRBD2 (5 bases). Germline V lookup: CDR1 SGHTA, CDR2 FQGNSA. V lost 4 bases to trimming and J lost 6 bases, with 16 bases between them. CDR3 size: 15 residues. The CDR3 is CASSSDRGSSNEQFF. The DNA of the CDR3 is TGTGCCAGCAGCTCCGATCGGGGTTCGTCCAATGAGCAGTTCTTC.